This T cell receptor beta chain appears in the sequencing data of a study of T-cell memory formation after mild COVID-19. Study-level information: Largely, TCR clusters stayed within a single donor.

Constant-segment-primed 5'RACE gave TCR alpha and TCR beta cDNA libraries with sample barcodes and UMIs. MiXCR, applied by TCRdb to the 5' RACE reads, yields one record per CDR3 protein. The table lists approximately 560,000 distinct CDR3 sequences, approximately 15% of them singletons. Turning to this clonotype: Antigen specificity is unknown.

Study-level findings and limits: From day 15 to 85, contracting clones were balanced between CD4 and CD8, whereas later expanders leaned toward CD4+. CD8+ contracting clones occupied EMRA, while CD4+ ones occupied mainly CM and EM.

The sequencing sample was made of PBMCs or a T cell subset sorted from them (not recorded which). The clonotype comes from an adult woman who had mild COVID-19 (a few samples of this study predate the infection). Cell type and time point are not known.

In DNA, the CDR3 is TGTGCCAGCAGCCCCTCTAGCGTCTCCTACGAGCAGTACTTC. Translated, it gives CASSPSSVSYEQYF. This chain joins TRBV7-2 and TRBJ2-7; a possible D gene is TRBD2 (6 bases). The CDR3 has 14 residues. Trimming took off 5 bases at V and 0 bases at J, with 11 bases between the two ends. CDR1 SGHTA and CDR2 FQGNSA come from the germline V gene.